These 13 T cell receptor beta chains were all obtained from the same sample, sequenced in a study of T cells in Graves' hyperthyroidism and ophthalmopathy. TCR beta CDR3 regions were amplified from RNA. A set of HTBI primers served as the primers for a first-round RT-PCR of the TCR CDR3. Each CDR3 protein gets one entry after TCRdb re-called the multiplex PCR reads with MiXCR. The sample includes about 600,000 distinct CDR3 sequences, 12% to 15% of them seen just once. The sequencing sample was made of blood. These receptors all stem from a woman aged 18 to 35 with Graves' ophthalmopathy.

In its sample, this clonotype was seen many times. This sequence joins TRBV28 and TRBJ1-1, with 7 bases that match TRBD1. The V and J ends lost 5 bases and 6 bases, in that order; junction bases with no gene match: 9. This CDR3 region has 14 residues. Germline V gene data show CDR1 as MDHEN and CDR2 as SYDVKM. CDR3 residues: CASSHRQGAAEAFF. As DNA, the CDR3 is TGTGCCAGCAGTCACCGACAGGGTGCCGCTGAAGCTTTCTTT. The full variable domain, completed using reference TRBV28 and TRBJ1-1, is DVKVTQSSRYLVKRTGEKVFLECVQDMDHENMFWYRQDPGLGLRLIYFSYDVKMKEKGDIPEGYSVSREKKERFSLILESASTNQTSMYLCASSHRQGAAEAFFGQGTRLTVV.

This clonotype occurred many times. The chain carries TRBV7-3 and TRBJ2-1, with 14 bases matching TRBD2. The CDR3 is 16 residues long. Germline V lookup: CDR1 SGHTA, CDR2 FQGTGA. V lost 5 bases, J lost 7 bases, and 7 bases stayed unmatched. The CDR3 spells CASSLTGLAGVNEQFF. The CDR3 DNA is TGTGCCAGCAGCCTCACGGGACTAGCGGGAGTTAATGAGCAGTTCTTC.

V and J are TRBV28 and TRBJ1-2; D might be TRBD1 (6 bases). The CDR3 covers 14 residues. Trimming stripped 5 bases from V and 4 bases from J, with 14 bases between. Germline V CDR1 and CDR2: MDHEN, SYDVKM. As DNA, the CDR3 is TGTGCCAGCAGTCCCCCAGGGGAACCCTATGGCTACACCTTC. This sequence encodes CASSPPGEPYGYTF.

Notes on this clonotype: A much larger clonotype is one base distant, so this may be a read error. This sequence joins TRBV12-3 or TRBV12-4 and TRBJ1-4; D not certain. CDR3 size: 11 residues. DNA for the CDR3: TGTGCCAACAGTTTGGCAGCAAAACTGTTTTTT. Its protein product is CANSLAAKLFF.

There are many counts of this clonotype. The V call is TRBV12-3 or TRBV12-4, the J call TRBJ2-3; 12 nucleotides match TRBD2. The CDR3 extends over 17 amino acids. Losses at the gene ends were 6 bases for V and 0 bases for J; bases not matched to a gene: 7. The DNA of the CDR3 is TGTGCCAGCAGCCTCGGACTAGCGGGATTTAGCACAGATACGCAGTATTTT. It specifies CASSLGLAGFSTDTQYF.

This clonotype appeared many times. The chain combines TRBV30 with TRBJ1-5; maybe TRBD1 (5 bases). The V end lost 2 bases, the J end lost 2 bases, and 13 bases lay between the germline ends. The CDR3 is made up of 15 amino acids. CDR1 and CDR2 from the germline V gene are GTSNPN and SVGIG (reference sequence). The CDR3 nucleotides read TGTGCCTGGAGTCGTGGGGGAAAGGGCAATCAGCCCCAGCATTTT. It translates to CAWSRGGKGNQPQHF.

The count of this clonotype is one. At one of its ends the junction is not consistent with the germline gene, which may arise from a read error. The genes are TRBV30 and TRBJ2-6, with D possibly being TRBD1 (5 bases). Germline V CDR1 and CDR2: GTSNPN, SVGIG (reference sequence). This CDR3 comprises 14 residues. The CDR3 here is CAWRLGPGANVLAF. DNA of the CDR3: TGTGCCTGGAGGCTGGGCCCTGGGGCCAACGTCCTGGCTTTC. Combining the CDR3 with reference TRBV30 and TRBJ2-6 gives the whole variable domain SQTIHQWPATLVQPVGSPLSLECTVEGTSNPNLYWYRQAAGRGLQLLFYSVGIGQISSEVPQNLSASRPQDRQFILSSKKLLLSDSGFYLCAWRLGPGANVLAFGAGSRLTVL.

This clonotype was found a few times. The CDR3, as DNA: TGTGCCAGCCGCCGGACAGGGGCGGGGGAAAAACTGTTTTTT. The encoded protein is CASRRTGAGEKLFF. This sequence joins TRBV27 and TRBJ1-4; 9 positions match TRBD1. CDR3 length: 14 residues. The V gene end was trimmed by 8 bases and the J gene end by 8 bases; junction bases not matched to a gene: 9. The germline V gene encodes CDR1 MNHEY and CDR2 SMNVEV (reference sequence).

The DNA for the CDR3 is TGTGCCAGCAGCGTATGGGCGGATAGCTCCTACGAGCAGTACTTC. Protein sequence: CASSVWADSSYEQYF. The V and J genes are TRBV7-2 and TRBJ2-7; D is undetermined. CDR3 length: 15 residues. V lost 5 bases to trimming and J lost 0 bases, with 14 bases between them. Germline CDR1 is SGHTA and CDR2 is FQGNSA.

This clonotype has only one observation. V usage is TRBV4-3 and J usage is TRBJ2-3, with D perhaps TRBD1 (5 bases). Trimming pared 0 bases from V and 1 base from J, leaving 11 bases between. This CDR3 has 16 residues. Germline CDR1 is LGHNA and CDR2 is YSLEER. The CDR3: CASSQDGREGTDTQYF. The CDR3, as DNA: TGCGCCAGCAGCCAAGATGGCAGGGAAGGCACAGATACGCAGTATTTT.

This clonotype was observed many times. The rearrangement links TRBV30 to TRBJ1-5; tentatively, D is TRBD1 (5 bases). V shed 5 bases and J shed 2 bases, with 13 bases lying between them. Germline V lookup: CDR1 GTSNPN, CDR2 SVGIG (reference sequence). CDR3 length: 14 amino acids. The CDR3 DNA is TGTGCCTGGGACGGGGGGGGAGGCAATCAGCCCCAGCATTTT. Translating gives CAWDGGGGNQPQHF.

The sample holds a few counts of this clonotype. The conserved phenylalanine or tryptophan is not found at the CDR3 terminus, so this likely reflects a read error. V is TRBV10-3 and J is TRBJ2-2; perhaps TRBD2 as D (6 bases). The CDR3 has 12 amino acids. CDR1 is ENHRY, CDR2 SYGVKD, per germline. Trimming took 9 bases from V and 4 from J, leaving 9 bases between them. CDR3 in amino acids: CAMGLPTGELFL. The CDR3 nucleotides are TGTGCCATGGGACTCCCCACCGGGGAGCTGTTTCTT.

The chain recombines TRBV7-8 with TRBJ2-1, with TRBD2 matching over 8 bases. V dropped 5 bases and J dropped 8; count of bases not matched to a gene: 11. The CDR3 spans 15 residues. Looked up from germline, CDR1 is SGHVS and CDR2 is FQNEAQ. This CDR3 is CASSPDLSGNHEQFF. In DNA, the CDR3 is TGTGCCAGCAGCCCGGACCTTAGCGGGAACCATGAGCAGTTCTTC.